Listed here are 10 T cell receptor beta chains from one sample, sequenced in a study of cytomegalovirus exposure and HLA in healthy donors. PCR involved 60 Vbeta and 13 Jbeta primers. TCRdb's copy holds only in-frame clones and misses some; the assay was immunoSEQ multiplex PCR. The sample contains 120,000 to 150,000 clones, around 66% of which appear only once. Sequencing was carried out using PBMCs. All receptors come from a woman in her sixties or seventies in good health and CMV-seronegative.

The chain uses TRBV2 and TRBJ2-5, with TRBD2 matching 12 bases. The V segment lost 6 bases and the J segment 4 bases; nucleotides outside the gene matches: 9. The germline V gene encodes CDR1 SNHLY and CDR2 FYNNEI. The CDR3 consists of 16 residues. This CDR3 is CASRSSGGAGAETQYF. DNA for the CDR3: TGTGCCAGCAGATCTAGCGGGGGGGCCGGGGCAGAGACCCAGTACTTC.

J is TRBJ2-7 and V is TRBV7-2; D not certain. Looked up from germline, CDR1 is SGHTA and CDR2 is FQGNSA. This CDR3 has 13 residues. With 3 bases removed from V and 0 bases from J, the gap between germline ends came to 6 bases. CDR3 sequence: CASSLAGSYEQYF. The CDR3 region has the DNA TGTGCCAGCAGCTTGGCAGGCTCCTACGAGCAGTACTTC.

CDR3 nucleotide sequence: TGTGCCAGCAGTGACTCAGCGGGAGGGAGCACAGATACGCAGTATTTT. Protein sequence: CASSDSAGGSTDTQYF. This sequence joins TRBV6-4 and TRBJ2-3; 10 bases line up with TRBD2. From germline, CDR1 is MRHNA and CDR2 SNTAGT. Germline trimming cut 0 bases from V and 0 bases from J; bases unmatched to any gene: 0. The CDR3 is 16 residues long.

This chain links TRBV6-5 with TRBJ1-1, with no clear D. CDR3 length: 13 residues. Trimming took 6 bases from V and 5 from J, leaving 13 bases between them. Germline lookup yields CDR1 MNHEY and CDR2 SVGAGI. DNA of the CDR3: TGTGCCAGCAGGCCAACCGCGGGAACTGAAGCTTTCTTT. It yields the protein CASRPTAGTEAFF.

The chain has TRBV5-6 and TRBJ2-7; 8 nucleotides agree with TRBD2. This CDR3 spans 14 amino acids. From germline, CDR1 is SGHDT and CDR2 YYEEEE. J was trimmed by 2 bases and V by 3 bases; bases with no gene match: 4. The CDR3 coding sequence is TGTGCCAGCAGCTCGTCGGGGGGGACCTACGAGCAGTACTTC. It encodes CASSSSGGTYEQYF.

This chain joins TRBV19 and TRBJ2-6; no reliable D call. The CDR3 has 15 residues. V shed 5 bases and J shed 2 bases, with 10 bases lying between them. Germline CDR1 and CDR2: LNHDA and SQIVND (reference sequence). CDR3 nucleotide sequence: TGTGCCAGTAGTCTGACACCTACTGGGGCCAACGTCCTGACTTTC. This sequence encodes CASSLTPTGANVLTF.

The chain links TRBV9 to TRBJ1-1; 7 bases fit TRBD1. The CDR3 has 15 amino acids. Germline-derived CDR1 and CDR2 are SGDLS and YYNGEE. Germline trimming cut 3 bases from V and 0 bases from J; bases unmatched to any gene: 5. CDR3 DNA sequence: TGTGCCAGCAGCGCAAGGGACAGAGTGAACACTGAAGCTTTCTTT. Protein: CASSARDRVNTEAFF.

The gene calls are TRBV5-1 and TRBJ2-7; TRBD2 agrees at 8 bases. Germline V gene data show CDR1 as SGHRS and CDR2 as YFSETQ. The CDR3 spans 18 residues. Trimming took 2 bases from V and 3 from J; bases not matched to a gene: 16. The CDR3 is CASSFENAGTSWDYEQYF. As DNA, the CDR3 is TGCGCCAGCAGCTTCGAAAATGCCGGGACTAGTTGGGACTACGAGCAGTACTTC.

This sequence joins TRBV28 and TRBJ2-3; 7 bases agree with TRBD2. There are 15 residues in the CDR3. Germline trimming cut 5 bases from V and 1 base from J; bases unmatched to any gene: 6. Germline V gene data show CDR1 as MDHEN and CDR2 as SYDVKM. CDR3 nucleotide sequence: TGTGCCAGCAGTCTCTCGGGGGGTCGCACAGATACGCAGTATTTT. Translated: CASSLSGGRTDTQYF.

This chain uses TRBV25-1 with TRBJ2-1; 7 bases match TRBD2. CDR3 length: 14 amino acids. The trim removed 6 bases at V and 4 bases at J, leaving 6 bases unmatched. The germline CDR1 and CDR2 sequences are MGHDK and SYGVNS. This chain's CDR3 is CASRGEGPYNEQFF. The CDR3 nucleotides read TGTGCCAGCAGGGGGGAGGGCCCGTACAATGAGCAGTTCTTC.